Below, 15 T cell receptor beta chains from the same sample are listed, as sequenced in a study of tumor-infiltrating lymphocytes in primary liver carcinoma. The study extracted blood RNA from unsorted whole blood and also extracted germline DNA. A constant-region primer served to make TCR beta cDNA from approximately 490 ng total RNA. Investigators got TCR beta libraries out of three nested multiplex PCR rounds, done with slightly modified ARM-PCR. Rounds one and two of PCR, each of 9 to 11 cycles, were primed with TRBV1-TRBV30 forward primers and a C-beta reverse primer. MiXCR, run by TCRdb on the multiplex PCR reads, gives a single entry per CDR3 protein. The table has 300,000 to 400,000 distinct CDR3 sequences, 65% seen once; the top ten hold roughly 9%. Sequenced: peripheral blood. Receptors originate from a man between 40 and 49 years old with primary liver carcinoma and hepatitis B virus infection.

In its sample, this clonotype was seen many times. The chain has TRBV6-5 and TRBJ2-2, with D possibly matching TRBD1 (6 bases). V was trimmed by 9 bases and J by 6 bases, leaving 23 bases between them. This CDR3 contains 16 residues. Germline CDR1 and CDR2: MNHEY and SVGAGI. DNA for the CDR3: TGTGCCAGTGGGGCCTCGGACAGCCGAAGGGCCGGGGAGCTGTTTTTT. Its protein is CASGASDSRRAGELFF.

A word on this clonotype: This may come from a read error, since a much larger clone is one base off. This CDR3 reads CVISEGYEGADTQYF. The CDR3 bases are TGTGTCATCAGTGAGGGCTATGAGGGAGCAGATACGCAGTATTTT. The chain uses TRBV10-3 and TRBJ2-3, with a weak D call TRBD2 (5 bases). Germline lookup yields CDR1 ENHRY and CDR2 SYGVKD. CDR3 length: 15 amino acids.

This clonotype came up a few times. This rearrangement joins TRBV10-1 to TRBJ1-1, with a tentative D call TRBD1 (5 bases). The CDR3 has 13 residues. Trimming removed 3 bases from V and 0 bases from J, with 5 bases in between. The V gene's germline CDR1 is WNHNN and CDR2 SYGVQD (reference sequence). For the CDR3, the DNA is TGCGCCAGCAGTGAACAGGTGAACACTGAAGCTTTCTTT. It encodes CASSEQVNTEAFF.

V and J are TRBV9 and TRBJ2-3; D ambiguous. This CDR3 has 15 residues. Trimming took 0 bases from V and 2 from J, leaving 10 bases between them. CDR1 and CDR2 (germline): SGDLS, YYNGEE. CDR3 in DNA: TGTGCCAGCAGCGTAGGGGTAGGGTCCACAGATACGCAGTATTTT. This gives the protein CASSVGVGSTDTQYF.

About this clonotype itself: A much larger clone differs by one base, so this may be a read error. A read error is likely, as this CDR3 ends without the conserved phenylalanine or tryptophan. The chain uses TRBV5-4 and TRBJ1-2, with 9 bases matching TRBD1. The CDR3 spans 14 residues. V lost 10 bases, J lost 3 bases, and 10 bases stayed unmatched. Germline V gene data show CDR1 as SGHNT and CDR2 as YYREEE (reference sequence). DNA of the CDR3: TGTGCCGCCAGTGGCAGACAGGGGGACTATGGCTACACCTTA. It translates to CAASGRQGDYGYTL.

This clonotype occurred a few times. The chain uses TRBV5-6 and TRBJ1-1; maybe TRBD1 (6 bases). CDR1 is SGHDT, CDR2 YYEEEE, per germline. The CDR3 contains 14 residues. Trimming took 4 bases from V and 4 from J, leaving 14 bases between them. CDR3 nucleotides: TGTGCCAGCAGCCAACAGGGACTGAGCACTGAAGCTTTCTTT. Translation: CASSQQGLSTEAFF.

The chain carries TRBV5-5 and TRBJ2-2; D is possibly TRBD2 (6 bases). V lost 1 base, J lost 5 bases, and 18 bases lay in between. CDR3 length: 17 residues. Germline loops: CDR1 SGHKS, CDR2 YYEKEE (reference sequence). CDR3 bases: TGTGCCAGCAGCTTGATTAGCTGGAGGGCCGGAACCGGGGAGCTGTTTTTT. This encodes CASSLISWRAGTGELFF.

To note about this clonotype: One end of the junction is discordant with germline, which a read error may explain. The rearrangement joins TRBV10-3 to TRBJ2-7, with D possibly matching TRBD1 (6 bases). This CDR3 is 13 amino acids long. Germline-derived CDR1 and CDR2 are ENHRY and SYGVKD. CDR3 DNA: TGTGACATCAGTGGGGGCAGCGCCTACGAGCAGTACTTC. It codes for CDISGGSAYEQYF.

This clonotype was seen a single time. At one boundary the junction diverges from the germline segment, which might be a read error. The CDR3 loop is CGSSYWDRGSFYKQYF. CDR3 DNA sequence: TGTGGCAGCAGTTACTGGGACAGGGGGTCCTTCTACAAGCAGTACTTC. The chain is built from TRBV6-5 and TRBJ2-7; 11 bases line up with TRBD1. Germline loops: CDR1 MNHEY, CDR2 SVGAGI. The CDR3 length is 16 residues.

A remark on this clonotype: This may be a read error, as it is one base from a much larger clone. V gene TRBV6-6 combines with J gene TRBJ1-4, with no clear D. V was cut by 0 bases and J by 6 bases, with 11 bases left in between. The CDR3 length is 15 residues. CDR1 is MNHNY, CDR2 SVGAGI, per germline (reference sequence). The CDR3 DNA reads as TGTGCCAGCAGTTACTCGTGTAGACGGGATGAAAAACTGTTTTTT. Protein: CASSYSCRRDEKLFF.

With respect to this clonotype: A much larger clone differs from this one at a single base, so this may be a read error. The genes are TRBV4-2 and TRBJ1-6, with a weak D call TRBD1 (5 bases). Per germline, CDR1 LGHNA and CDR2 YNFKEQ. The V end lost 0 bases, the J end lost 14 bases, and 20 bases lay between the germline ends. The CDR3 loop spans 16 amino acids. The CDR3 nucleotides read TGTGCCAGCAGCCAAGATCCCGGGGCCCGGGGGGTGTCCCTCCACTTT. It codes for CASSQDPGARGVSLHF.

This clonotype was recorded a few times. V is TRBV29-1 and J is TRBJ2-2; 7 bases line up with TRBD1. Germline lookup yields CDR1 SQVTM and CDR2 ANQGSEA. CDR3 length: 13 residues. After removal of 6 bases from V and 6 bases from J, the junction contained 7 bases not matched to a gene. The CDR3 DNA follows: TGCAGCGTCCGGACAGGTCGGGCCGGGGAGCTGTTTTTT. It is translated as CSVRTGRAGELFF.

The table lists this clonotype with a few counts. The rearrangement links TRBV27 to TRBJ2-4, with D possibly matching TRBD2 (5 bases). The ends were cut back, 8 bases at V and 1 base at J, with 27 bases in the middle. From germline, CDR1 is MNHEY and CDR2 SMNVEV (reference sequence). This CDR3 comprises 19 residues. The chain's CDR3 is CASPPVAGRMQLAKNIQYF. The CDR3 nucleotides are TGTGCCAGCCCCCCAGTGGCGGGCAGGATGCAGCTGGCCAAAAACATTCAGTACTTC.

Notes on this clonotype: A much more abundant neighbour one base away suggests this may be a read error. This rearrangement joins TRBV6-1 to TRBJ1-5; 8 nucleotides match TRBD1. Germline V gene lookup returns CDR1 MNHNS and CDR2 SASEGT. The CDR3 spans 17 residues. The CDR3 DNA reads TGTGCCAGCAGTGAAGCAGGACAGGGAGTCGGCAAACAGCCCCAGCATTTT. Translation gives CASSEAGQGVGKQPQHF.

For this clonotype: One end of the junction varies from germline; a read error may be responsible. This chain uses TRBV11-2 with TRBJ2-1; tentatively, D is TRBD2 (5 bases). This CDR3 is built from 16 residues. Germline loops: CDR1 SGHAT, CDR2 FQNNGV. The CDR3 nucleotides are TGTGCCAACAGCGACCCTCCTAGTGGGAGAAACAATGAGCAGTTCTTC. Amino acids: CANSDPPSGRNNEQFF.